This TCR beta chain was documented in a study of blood T cell repertoires in COVID-19. The wider study: Samples came from the United States, Italy and Spain, spanning acute and convalescent COVID-19. PBMCs, B-cell-depleted T cells, or T cells provided the cDNA or gDNA that made up the material.

The V gene lost 6 bases and the J gene lost 5 bases, with 7 bases spanning the gap. The CDR3 contains 11 residues. In the original processing: How many nucleated cells were present was estimated from reference gene primer amplification. Clones were read by immunoSEQ multiplex PCR, and TCRdb kept only the in-frame ones, dropping some. V and J calls plus clone size are reproduced from that table; the DNA served to infer D and trimming. The sample has about 99,000 clones, less than 90% seen once. This clone has only a few counts. Material for sequencing was peripheral blood. This chain uses TRBV12-3 or TRBV12-4 with TRBJ1-1, with unresolved D. The source of this sequence is a human donor in a cohort sampled during active COVID-19. This CDR3 is CASSPLTEAFF. The CDR3 DNA reads TGTGCCAGCAGCCCCCTGACTGAAGCTTTCTTT.